The 14 T cell receptor beta chains presented below share a single source sample, sequenced in a study of T cell clonality in common variable immunodeficiency. TCRdb keeps only in-frame clones here, not all; method: immunoSEQ multiplex PCR. The sample shows about 59,000 clones, none of them appearing just once. The sequencing sample was made of peripheral blood mononuclear cells. The receptor set was obtained from a person between 18 and 75 years old in good health.

This clone has a count of ten or more. Read coverage stops 3 residues before the CDR3 terminus; the germline J gene supplies the remainder. This same CDR3 is encoded by further DNA sequences in the sample. This chain connects TRBV29-1 to TRBJ1-2; D is uncertain. The CDR3 contains 15 residues. Trimming cost V 0 bases and J 0 bases, with 11 bases left between them. CDR1 and CDR2 from the germline V gene are SQVTM and ANQGSEA. CDR3 loop: CSVEDPLTANYGYTF. The sequenced part of the CDR3 DNA is TGCAGCGTTGAAGATCCCTTAACTGCTAACTATGGC.

This clone was counted many times. The sequenced fragment ends 3 residues before the CDR3 boundary, so the rest is inferred from the germline J gene. V usage is TRBV12-5 and J usage is TRBJ2-3; 9 bases are shared with TRBD1. Looked up from germline, CDR1 is LGHNT and CDR2 is FRNRAP. The CDR3 sequence is 15 residues long. The covered CDR3 bases are TGTGCTAGGTCCTATATTACAGGGGGCCAAGAGACG. The encoded protein is CARSYITGGQET. The full CDR3 is CARSYITGGQETQYF.

With respect to this clone: From the germline J gene comes the end of the CDR3, since the read stops 3 residues before it. The genes are TRBV6-1 and TRBJ1-2; D unresolved. Germline V gene data show CDR1 as MNHNS and CDR2 as SASEGT. This CDR3 has 15 amino acids. The covered CDR3 bases are TGTGCCAGCAGTGATCCATCGCGGGAATACAATGAC. It yields the protein CASSDPSREYND. The complete CDR3 protein is CASSDPSREYNDYTF.

This clone showed up many times. The CDR3 end falls 3 residues outside the read, so it is completed with the germline J gene. The chain is built from TRBV30 and TRBJ2-7, with D possibly matching TRBD2 (6 bases). CDR3 length equals 14 residues. Trimming took off 6 bases at V and 0 bases at J, with 15 bases between the two ends. Germline V gene sequence: CDR1 GTSNPN, CDR2 SVGIG (reference sequence). The sequenced CDR3 bases are TGTGCCTGTGTGGGGGGAGGCGACTCCTACGAG. Translated, it gives CACVGGGDSYE. The whole CDR3 protein is CACVGGGDSYEQYF.

In its sample, this clone was seen many times. The read terminates 3 residues ahead of where the CDR3 ends, so the germline J gene completes it. The V and J genes are TRBV5-1 and TRBJ1-4; maybe TRBD1 (5 bases). The germline V and J ends were trimmed by 0 bases and 5 bases, with 11 bases remaining between them. Per germline, CDR1 SGHRS and CDR2 YFSETQ. This CDR3 is built from 15 residues. The part of the CDR3 DNA that was read is TGCGCCAGCAGCTTGGATCGGGGGAGCAATGAAAAA. Amino acids: CASSLDRGSNEK. The complete CDR3 reads CASSLDRGSNEKLFF.

A note on this clone: The observed sequence ends 3 residues before the CDR3 terminus, with the missing tail filled in from the germline J gene. The chain is built from TRBV7-9 and TRBJ2-4; D may be TRBD2 (6 bases). Germline V lookup: CDR1 SEHNR, CDR2 FQNEAQ (reference sequence). There are 13 residues in the CDR3. CDR3 amino acids: CASSYGTFNGQYF. The covered CDR3 bases are TGTGCCAGCAGCTACGGGACTTTCAATGGT.

Ten or more counts support this clone. Incomplete CDR3 DNA: TGTGCCATCAGTGGGGACAGGGGCGGGAGCGAG. This translates into CAISGDRGGSE. The complete CDR3 sequence is CAISGDRGGSEQYF. V gene TRBV10-3 combines with J gene TRBJ2-7; TRBD1 aligns across 10 bases. The read finishes 3 residues shy of the CDR3 end, and the germline J gene is used to complete it. Trimming removed 4 bases from V and 6 bases from J; junction bases left unmatched: 6. The CDR3 has 14 amino acids. Germline lookup yields CDR1 ENHRY and CDR2 SYGVKD.

This clone was recorded many times. The read ends 3 residues early relative to the CDR3; the germline J gene fills the gap. The genes are TRBV20-1 and TRBJ1-1; 9 nucleotides match TRBD1. Germline V gene sequence: CDR1 DFQATT, CDR2 SNEGSKA (reference sequence). The CDR3 runs 14 residues. The trim removed 4 bases at V and 4 bases at J, leaving 7 bases unmatched. CDR3 DNA (partial): TGCAGTGCTACCTCCGGGACAGGGCGCACTGAA. Its translation is CSATSGTGRTE. The complete CDR3 sequence is CSATSGTGRTEAFF.

This clone has a count of ten or more. Coverage ceases 3 residues before the CDR3 finishes, and the germline J gene fills in the end. V gene TRBV30 combines with J gene TRBJ2-2; the D is unclear. The CDR3 covers 12 residues. CDR1 and CDR2 (germline): GTSNPN, SVGIG (reference sequence). The DNA read from the CDR3 is TGTGCCTGGAGTACCCAGGATGAAAAG. Translating it yields CAWSTQDEK. The CDR3, in full, reads CAWSTQDEKLFF.

This clone was seen repeatedly, ten times or more. The read comes to an end 3 residues before the CDR3 does, leaving the germline J gene to fill in the end. The chain combines TRBV30 with TRBJ1-1; the D gene is possibly TRBD1 (5 bases). V dropped 2 bases and J dropped 4 bases, with 11 bases sitting between them. This CDR3 is built from 13 residues. Germline lookup yields CDR1 GTSNPN and CDR2 SVGIG (reference sequence). The CDR3 reads CAWSTGWGTEAFF. Partial CDR3 DNA: TGTGCCTGGAGTACAGGCTGGGGCACTGAA.

This clone occurred many times. The read terminates 3 residues before the CDR3 end, so the remaining end is supplied by the germline J gene. The chain recombines TRBV19 with TRBJ1-5; a weak D match, TRBD1 (5 bases). V was shortened by 4 bases and J by 7 bases, with 17 bases between the two germline ends. The germline CDR1 and CDR2 sequences are LNHDA and SQIVND (reference sequence). The CDR3 sequence is 15 residues long. The CDR3: CASSTVGGEGQPQHF. The DNA read from the CDR3 is TGTGCCAGTAGTACCGTCGGGGGAGAGGGCCAGCCC.

This clone was detected ten times or more. CDR3 in amino acids: CSARDPSRRVSSYEQYF. The part of the CDR3 DNA that was read is TGCAGTGCTAGAGATCCCTCAAGGAGGGTGAGCTCCTACGAG. The genes are TRBV20-1 and TRBJ2-7; tentative D call: TRBD2 (6 bases). The read finishes 3 residues shy of the CDR3 end, and the germline J gene is used to complete it. Trimming took 0 bases from V and 0 from J, leaving 18 bases between them. CDR1 and CDR2 (germline): DFQATT, SNEGSKA (reference sequence). The CDR3 has 17 amino acids.

This clone was seen many times. Read data end 3 residues before the CDR3 end; the end is taken from the germline J gene. This chain connects TRBV7-2 to TRBJ2-1; D remains unclear. Germline V gene data show CDR1 as SGHTA and CDR2 as FQGNSA. Trimming removed 4 bases from V and 9 bases from J, with 13 bases in between. The CDR3 is 13 amino acids. CDR3 DNA (partial): TGTGCCAGCAGCTCGGATAACAGCCCTGAG. This gives the protein CASSSDNSPE. From start to end, the CDR3 is CASSSDNSPEQFF.

A word on this clone: The CDR3 extends 3 residues past the end of the read, so its final part is completed from the germline J gene. The chain is built from TRBV19 and TRBJ1-1; D not resolved. Germline V CDR1 and CDR2: LNHDA, SQIVND (reference sequence). Trimming pared 5 bases from V and 4 bases from J, leaving 11 bases between. The CDR3 loop spans 13 amino acids. The covered CDR3 bases are TGTGCCAGTAGTCGAGGTCCGGGCACTGAA. Protein product: CASSRGPGTE. The CDR3 reads in full as CASSRGPGTEAFF. Full variable domain (remainder filled in from reference TRBV19 and TRBJ1-1): DGGITQSPKYLFRKEGQNVTLSCEQNLNHDAMYWYRQDPGQGLRLIYYSQIVNDFQKGDIAEGYSVSREKKESFPLTVTSAQKNPTAFYLCASSRGPGTEAFFGQGTRLTVV.